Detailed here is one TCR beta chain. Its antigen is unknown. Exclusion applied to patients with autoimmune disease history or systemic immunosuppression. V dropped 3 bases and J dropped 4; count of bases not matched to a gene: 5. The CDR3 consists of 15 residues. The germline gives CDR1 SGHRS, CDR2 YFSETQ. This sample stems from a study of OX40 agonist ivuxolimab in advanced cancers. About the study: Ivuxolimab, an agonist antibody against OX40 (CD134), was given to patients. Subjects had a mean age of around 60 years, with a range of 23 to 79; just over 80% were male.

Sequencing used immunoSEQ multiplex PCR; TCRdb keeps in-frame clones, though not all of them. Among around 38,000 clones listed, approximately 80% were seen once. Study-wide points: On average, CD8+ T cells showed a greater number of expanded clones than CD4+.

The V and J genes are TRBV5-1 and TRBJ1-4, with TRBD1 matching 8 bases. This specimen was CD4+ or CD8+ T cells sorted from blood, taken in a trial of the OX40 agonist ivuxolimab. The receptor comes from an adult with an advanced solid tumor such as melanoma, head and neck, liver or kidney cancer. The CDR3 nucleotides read TGCGCCAGCAGCTCATACAGGGGGAGTAATGAAAAACTGTTTTTT. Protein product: CASSSYRGSNEKLFF.